This T cell receptor beta chain was sequenced for a study of CD8 T cells in Susac syndrome. Study as a whole: When blood was collected, patients with Susac syndrome were therapy-naive, were taking corticosteroids, or were receiving intravenous immunoglobulin alone.

The CDR3 runs to 13 residues. Germline CDR1 and CDR2: SSHAT and FNYEAQ (reference sequence). Comment on this clonotype: At one boundary the junction diverges from the germline segment, which might be a read error.

Reverse transcription of roughly 0.5 to 1 ug RNA used random hexamers. The method of amplification for TCR beta CDR3 was immunoSEQ multiplex PCR, covering 54 Vbeta and 13 Jbeta. One entry per CDR3 protein, called by TCRdb with MiXCR from the immunoSEQ multiplex PCR reads. In the table there are tens of thousands of distinct CDR3 sequences, around 93% of which are singletons. This chain joins TRBV7-7 and TRBJ1-6; D is unresolved. This receptor was identified in a human donor with Susac syndrome. The source material was CD4+ T cells from PBMCs. This CDR3 is CASSLEANSPLHF. In DNA form, the CDR3 reads TGTGCTAGCAGCTTAGAGGCTAATTCACCCCTCCACTTT.